This T cell receptor beta chain was identified during a study of shared clonotypes between healthy human individuals (dated by TCRdb to 2020 to 2022). Context from the whole study: The cohort included a few men and a couple of women between 18 and 49 years of age. For each donor, CD4 naive and CD4 memory were each given three plates, CD8 naive was given two plates, and CD8 memory was given one plate. To estimate repertoire size and how much clonotypes are shared between individuals, the study performed deep sequencing of blood TCR repertoires from a handful of healthy adults. To increase sequencing depth and limit assay-specific biases, TCR repertoire library preparation and sequencing were carried out by different laboratories using diverse techniques. Leukapheresis yielded between about 0.9 and 8.9 billion PBMCs per donor.

Using the deep immunoSEQ assay, multiplex PCR amplified TCR CDR3 regions from genomic DNA. Extracted genomic DNA from each cell subset was distributed evenly across all wells of several immunoSEQ 96-well plates, and each plate was treated as a replicate. For sorted subsets, 200 to 250 ng of genomic DNA, equivalent to 30,000 or so T cell genomes, went into each replicate PCR. Purified libraries were quantified with a Qubit 3.0 fluorometer, sized on a Bioanalyzer 2100, and re-quantified with the KAPA Library Quantification kit. A separate single-read 150-cycle Illumina NextSeq 550 flow cell was used to sequence each immunoSEQ 96-well plate. Regarding the original processing steps: Because only junctional sequences without quality scores were contained in the immunoSEQ output, filtering matching that applied to full-length reads could not be performed. Sequences were annotated with PyIR, a Python wrapper for IgBLAST v1.9, using IMGT germline references to assign V/J genes and CDR3. Any read was removed if the V/J assignment was weak (E-value above 1e-6), the CDR3 was missing, or the read contained stop codons, out-of-frame junctions, or ambiguous translated residues. V3J clonotypes were defined by identical inferred V gene, J gene, and CDR3 amino acid sequence. The percentage overlap between two repertoires was calculated by dividing the number of shared unique clonotypes by the size of the smaller repertoire. Repertoire richness was assessed with RTK rarefaction, the Chao1 estimator, and Recon v2.1 estimates of unobserved clonotypes. Generation probabilities for all TCRbeta clonotypes obtained by the gDNA method from a few donors were computed using OLGA. Imported from immuneACCESS, the table was reduced by TCRdb to in-frame sequences with V and J called. These copies leave out some clones; in studies compared against another copy, an unresolved V gene accounts for under half, and the cause of the remainder is not known. V, J and clone size reflect that table, while D and trimming were determined from the DNA. The sample yields a few million clones; just over 90% were counted once. The top ten constitute roughly 0.36% of the sample.

General study outcomes and caveats: Naive subsets generally had larger estimated clonotype richness than memory subsets did. Even with the large sequencing depth, rarefaction of the sorted-subset datasets indicated that sequencing was incomplete. The small number of donors limited the genetic and exposure-history diversity represented. Sampling was limited to blood, and TCR repertoires in tissue likely differ from TCR repertoires in blood. Roughly 5% of naive CD4, roughly 3.5% of naive CD8, about 2.4% of memory CD4, and roughly 0.4% of memory CD8 clonotypes were shared across four donors. Pairwise subsampling indicated that sequencing depth was expected to affect the degree of clonotype sharing among donors. Compared with non-shared clonotypes, the clonotypes found in all four sorted-subset donors had higher generation probabilities.

Notes on this clone: Its antigen has not been determined. No base quality values were provided; no much bigger clone lies one nucleotide off.

Germline trimming amounts to 2 bases on V and 5 bases on J, with 3 as the count of junction bases outside the gene matches. The CDR3 runs 16 amino acids, cysteine and phenylalanine included. CDR3 DNA is the only sequence kept; it has 48 bases, read in frame from the first base. The donors were healthy, HIV-negative adults who had no recently reported acute infections or vaccinations. Every donor was a Caucasian adult residing in Nashville, Tennessee, USA. Magnetic negative selection was used to enrich CD4+ T cells, after which naive cells were positively selected on CD45RA and the negative fraction became the memory subset. Blood was obtained by leukapheresis, after which PBMCs were separated by Ficoll-Histopaque density gradient centrifugation and cryopreserved in liquid nitrogen vapor phase. Purity and quantity of every magnetically sorted T cell population were checked by analytical flow cytometry. From each sorted fraction, genomic DNA was isolated and quantified by UV absorbance on a Nanodrop 2000c.

Recombination linked TRBV23-1 to TRBJ2-3; TRBD2 matches 14 bases in the middle. Being an ORF, TRBV23-1 has a function that is uncertain. Sequences were obtained from naive CD4+ T cells from PBMCs. The sample's cell subset or site label, in plain terms: CD45RA+ positively selected. This sequence was found in a man aged 18 to 29 in good health. Some clones in this sample may be carry-over from other donors' samples. The DNA is as follows: TGCGCCAGCAGTCAACCGGGACTAGCGGGAGAAGATACGCAGTATTTT. Translated, this is CASSQPGLAGEDTQYF.